The present entry profiles one T cell receptor (beta chain) with its context. Its target is not known. The data were obtained in a study of T cell responses to AZD1222 COVID-19 vaccine. Sequencing used immunoSEQ multiplex PCR; TCRdb keeps in-frame clones, though not all of them. The data show 150,000 to 200,000 clones, roughly 88% seen once. Broader study findings: Of spike-specific TCRs, nearly half reportedly target regions left unmutated in variants. Females made up more of the donors, who were largely white British, and clonal diversity may have come out too low. Repertoire samples came only from after the peak T cell response.

Pooling covered second doses at about 4 or about 12 weeks. CDR3 length: 14 residues. The germline CDR1 and CDR2 sequences are SNHLY and FYNNEI. V lost 8 bases to trimming and J lost 6 bases, with 18 bases between them. The V gene is TRBV2, the J gene TRBJ2-3, with a weak D call TRBD1 (5 bases). The source material was peripheral blood, sampled 28 days after the second AZD1222 dose. The clonotype originates from an adult who received the AZD1222 COVID-19 vaccine. CDR3 DNA: TGTGCCAGCGCACTGGGGCAGGGAACCGATACGCAGTATTTT. Its protein product is CASALGQGTDTQYF.